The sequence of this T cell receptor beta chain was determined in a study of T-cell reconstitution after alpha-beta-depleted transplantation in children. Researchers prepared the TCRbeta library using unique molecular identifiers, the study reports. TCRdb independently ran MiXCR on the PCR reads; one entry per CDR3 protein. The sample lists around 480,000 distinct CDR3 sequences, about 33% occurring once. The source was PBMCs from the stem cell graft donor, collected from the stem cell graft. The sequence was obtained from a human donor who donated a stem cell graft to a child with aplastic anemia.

CDR3 sequence: CSADREEAYEQYF. In nucleotides, the CDR3 is TGCAGTGCCGACCGGGAGGAAGCCTACGAGCAGTACTTC. The chain recombines TRBV20-1 with TRBJ2-7, with 7 bases matching TRBD2. CDR3 length: 13 residues. CDR1 DFQATT and CDR2 SNEGSKA come from the germline V gene (reference sequence). The ends lost 6 bases at V and 2 bases at J; junction bases unmatched: 7.